This TCR beta chain was profiled in a study of CD4 T cells in relation to SARS-CoV-2 and coronaviruses. Germline V CDR1 and CDR2: SGHTA, FQGTGA. Trimming removed 3 bases from V and 5 bases from J, with 15 bases in between. The CDR3 consists of 15 residues. Before the COVID-19 pandemic, during about 2010-2018, CD4+ T cells were taken from unexposed donors. Isolation of CD4+ T cells took place after about 10 days in culture. Testing used SARS-CoV-2 S/N and four cold-coronavirus spikes on unexposed-donor CD4+ T cells, cells permitting. Method: immunoSEQ multiplex PCR; TCRdb's copy keeps in-frame clones and lacks some. The repertoire consists of tens of thousands of clones, with more than 60% occurring once and the leading ten covering less than 20%. With respect to this clone: Its target is unknown.

Broader study findings: Crossreactivity was assessed only for spike protein, not other viral proteins.

The chain links TRBV7-3 to TRBJ2-3; possibly TRBD1 for D (7 bases). This TCR was recovered from a human donor in good health. The material sequenced was CD4+ T cells from PBMCs, cultured in vitro. The CDR3 sequence: CASSFTGGGIDTQYF. In DNA form, the CDR3 reads TGTGCCAGCAGCTTCACAGGAGGGGGCATAGATACGCAGTATTTT.